The present entry profiles one T cell receptor beta chain with its context. Its specificity is not known. PCR was performed a second time for 7 to 11 cycles using a sample-barcoded 5' primer and a J-beta primer mix. A single record per CDR3 protein comes from TCRdb applying MiXCR to the 5' RACE reads. The sample includes about 2 million distinct CDR3 sequences, around half of them seen just once. The sample comes from a study of blood T cells in healthy people across ages. Overall study findings and caveats: Diversity was higher, and naive CD4+ cells more numerous, in long-lived donors than in aged donors.

Germline V CDR1 and CDR2: MDHEN, SYDVKM. The CDR3 extends over 14 amino acids. The J segment lost 4 bases and the V segment lost 5 bases, leaving 7 bases of the junction unmatched. Russia was home to the donors, healthy Caucasian individuals aged 6 to 90. Sample: blood. This clonotype was sampled from a woman aged 40 to 50 in good health. The V and J genes are TRBV28 and TRBJ1-2, with 7 bases identical to TRBD1. The CDR3 DNA reads as TGTGCCAGCAGTCGACAGGGCCCGTCCTATGGCTACACCTTC. It specifies CASSRQGPSYGYTF.